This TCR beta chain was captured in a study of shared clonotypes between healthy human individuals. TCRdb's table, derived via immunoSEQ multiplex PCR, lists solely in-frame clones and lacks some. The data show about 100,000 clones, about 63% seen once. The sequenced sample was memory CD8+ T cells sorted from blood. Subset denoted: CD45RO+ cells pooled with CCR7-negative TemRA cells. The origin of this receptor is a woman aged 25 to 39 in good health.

Written as DNA, the CDR3 is TGTGCCAGCAAAGGGGGAGGGTATGAGGTGGAGACCCAGTACTTC. Translating it yields CASKGGGYEVETQYF. This chain uses TRBV6-1 with TRBJ2-5; a possible D gene is TRBD2 (7 bases). Trimming took 7 bases from V and 5 from J, leaving 20 bases between them. This CDR3 contains 15 residues. The germline gives CDR1 MNHNS, CDR2 SASEGT.